The 21 T cell receptor beta chains in this list originate from one sample, sequenced in a study of blood T cell repertoires in COVID-19. Data came from immunoSEQ multiplex PCR; TCRdb stores just in-frame clones and leaves some out. The sample shows 55,000 to 90,000 clones, about 88% of them seen only once. The sequencing input was peripheral blood. These receptors were obtained from a man aged 65-85 years with active COVID-19.

This chain links TRBV5-1 with TRBJ2-7; perhaps TRBD2 as D (6 bases). In germline, CDR1 is SGHRS, CDR2 YFSETQ. V gave up 1 base and J gave up 3 bases, with 14 bases separating them. CDR3 length: 15 amino acids. Written as DNA, the CDR3 is TGCGCCAGCAGCTTGAGGGTGGGGGGTAGCTACGAGCAGTACTTC. Protein product: CASSLRVGGSYEQYF.

The chain employs TRBV28 and TRBJ2-7; D is possibly TRBD2 (6 bases). The germline gives CDR1 MDHEN, CDR2 SYDVKM. With 7 bases removed from V and 6 bases from J, the gap between germline ends came to 16 bases. This CDR3 has 13 amino acids. CDR3 residues: CASMGGGSGEQYF. CDR3 DNA: TGTGCCAGCATGGGGGGTGGGAGCGGCGAGCAGTACTTC.

This clone has a handful of counts. One end of the junction does not line up with germline, which may come from a read error. V is TRBV19 and J is TRBJ2-2; possibly TRBD2 for D (5 bases). Germline values: CDR1 LNHDA, CDR2 SQIVND (reference sequence). The CDR3 totals 11 residues. CDR3 sequence reads: CSLQRAGELFF. CDR3 nucleotides: TGCAGCCTCCAGAGGGCCGGGGAGCTGTTTTTT.

The chain has TRBV11-1 and TRBJ1-1, with a tentative D call TRBD1 (6 bases). V gave up 4 bases and J gave up 1 base, with 10 bases separating them. Germline V lookup: CDR1 SGHAT, CDR2 FQDESV (reference sequence). This CDR3 contains 14 residues. The CDR3: CASSSGTRNTEAFF. The CDR3 DNA reads TGTGCCAGCAGCTCCGGGACAAGGAACACTGAAGCTTTCTTT.

In the case of this clone: The sample has other DNA sequences that encode this CDR3 too. This sequence joins TRBV6-1 and TRBJ2-3; 7 nucleotides match TRBD2. V was clipped by 0 bases and J by 4 bases; unmatched bases: 1. The CDR3 length is 14 residues. Germline CDR1 reads MNHNS; CDR2 reads SASEGT. The CDR3 loop reads CASSEAGRADTQYF. DNA for the CDR3: TGTGCCAGCAGTGAAGCGGGGAGGGCAGATACGCAGTATTTT.

The chain links TRBV5-4 to TRBJ2-2, with 8 bases matching TRBD2. Trimming took 4 bases from V and 4 from J; bases not matched to a gene: 12. Per germline, CDR1 SGHNT and CDR2 YYREEE (reference sequence). The CDR3 sequence is 17 residues long. The CDR3 sequence is CASSPGGAGGVTGELFF. DNA of the CDR3: TGTGCCAGCAGCCCGGGGGGGGCTGGGGGGGTCACCGGGGAGCTGTTTTTT.

This sequence joins TRBV10-3 and TRBJ2-5; unclear D gene. CDR3 size: 12 residues. V was trimmed by 0 bases and J by 5 bases, leaving 4 bases between them. Germline V lookup: CDR1 ENHRY, CDR2 SYGVKD. The CDR3 DNA sequence: TGTGCCATCAGTGAGTCACAGGAGACCCAGTACTTC. This gives the protein CAISESQETQYF.

The chain links TRBV4-2 to TRBJ2-5, with D possibly matching TRBD2 (7 bases). The CDR3 is 19 residues long. The germline V gene encodes CDR1 LGHNA and CDR2 YNFKEQ. Trimming took 1 base from V and 7 from J, leaving 28 bases between them. The DNA of the CDR3 is TGTGCCAGCAGCCAAGGCCCCTCCCGGGTTCCCGTGGGAGGGGGGACCCAGTACTTC. As protein: CASSQGPSRVPVGGGTQYF.

The chain has TRBV27 and TRBJ2-5, with TRBD2 identical over 8 bases. Trimming cost V 0 bases and J 5 bases; bases outside gene matches: 14. Germline V lookup: CDR1 MNHEY, CDR2 SMNVEV (reference sequence). The CDR3 length is 18 residues. Written as DNA, the CDR3 is TGTGCCAGCAGTTTATCGAGGGGGAGCGGGAGACGGGGGGAGACCCAGTACTTC. Residues: CASSLSRGSGRRGETQYF.

This clone showed up just a few times. The chain carries TRBV5-1 and TRBJ2-7, with 7 nucleotides matching TRBD1. Germline loops: CDR1 SGHRS, CDR2 YFSETQ. This CDR3 region has 14 residues. The V and J ends lost 4 bases and 1 base, in that order; junction bases with no gene match: 5. CDR3 sequence (DNA): TGCGCCAGCAGCCGGGACAGCGTTTCCTACGAGCAGTACTTC. Its protein is CASSRDSVSYEQYF.

The chain employs TRBV5-6 and TRBJ2-3; 8 bases line up with TRBD1. The CDR3 has 17 amino acids. Germline CDR1 is SGHDT and CDR2 is YYEEEE. V dropped 2 bases and J dropped 5; count of bases not matched to a gene: 13. The CDR3 loop is CASSFGPVRGPGDTQYF. CDR3 coding DNA: TGTGCCAGCAGCTTTGGGCCCGTCAGGGGGCCTGGAGATACGCAGTATTTT.

The V gene is TRBV29-1, the J gene TRBJ2-7; tentatively, D is TRBD1 (6 bases). The germline V gene encodes CDR1 SQVTM and CDR2 ANQGSEA. Trimming left V 0 bases short and J 2 bases short, with 23 bases between. The CDR3 loop spans 18 amino acids. CDR3 region: CSVEEAPQGPDRTYEQYF. DNA for the CDR3: TGCAGCGTTGAAGAAGCCCCCCAGGGGCCTGACCGTACCTACGAGCAGTACTTC.

The chain employs TRBV6-5 and TRBJ1-4; possibly TRBD1 for D (5 bases). Per the germline V gene, CDR1 is MNHEY and CDR2 is SVGAGI. V was shortened by 0 bases and J by 8 bases, with 13 bases between the two germline ends. The CDR3 is 15 amino acids. The CDR3 loop reads CASSYSGRAGEKLFF. The CDR3 DNA sequence: TGTGCCAGCAGTTACTCGGGCAGGGCGGGAGAAAAACTGTTTTTT.

This rearrangement joins TRBV6-2 or TRBV6-3 to TRBJ2-5; TRBD2 is a possible D gene (7 bases). Per the germline V gene, CDR1 is MNHEY and CDR2 is SVGEGT. Trimming left V 7 bases short and J 1 base short, with 19 bases between. The CDR3 runs to 16 residues. Written as DNA, the CDR3 is TGTGCCAGCACCCCCATCGGAGGGGGGGGCCAAGAGACCCAGTACTTC. It encodes CASTPIGGGGQETQYF.

The chain employs TRBV19 and TRBJ2-1, with 7 positions matching TRBD2. CDR1 LNHDA and CDR2 SQIVND come from the germline V gene (reference sequence). The CDR3 totals 17 residues. With V trimmed by 4 bases and J by 2 bases, 11 bases remained unmatched. CDR3 sequence: CASSTPTRGLAYNEQFF. The CDR3 DNA follows: TGTGCCAGTAGTACCCCGACCCGCGGACTAGCCTACAATGAGCAGTTCTTC.

This clone was counted a single time. This chain links TRBV11-2 with TRBJ1-2; no firm D call. There are 14 residues in the CDR3. CDR1 and CDR2 from the germline V gene are SGHAT and FQNNGV. Trimming removed 1 base from V and 4 bases from J, with 10 bases in between. CDR3 protein: CASSLAGRGYGYTF. The CDR3 DNA sequence: TGTGCCAGCAGCTTAGCCGGCCGGGGCTATGGCTACACCTTC.

Only one count was recorded for this clone. V gene TRBV19 combines with J gene TRBJ2-3, with a possible D match to TRBD1 (5 bases). Germline V CDR1 and CDR2: LNHDA, SQIVND (reference sequence). This CDR3 is built from 15 residues. V was trimmed by 7 bases and J by 1 base, leaving 15 bases between them. The CDR3 sequence: CASKQQAWGTDTQYF. CDR3 sequence (DNA): TGTGCCAGTAAACAACAGGCATGGGGCACAGATACGCAGTATTTT.

This clone appeared a single time. The V and J genes are TRBV7-3 and TRBJ2-1; 11 bases map to TRBD2. The CDR3 is made up of 17 amino acids. From germline, CDR1 is SGHTA and CDR2 FQGTGA. The J segment lost 9 bases and the V segment lost 5 bases, leaving 15 bases of the junction unmatched. The CDR3 is CASSGPGTSGRGGEQFF. DNA of the CDR3: TGTGCCAGCAGCGGCCCAGGGACTAGCGGAAGGGGGGGTGAGCAGTTCTTC. The full variable domain, with the rest looked up from reference TRBV7-3 and TRBJ2-1, is GAGVSQTPSNKVTEKGKYVELRCDPISGHTALYWYRQSLGQGPEFLIYFQGTGAADDSGLPNDRFFAVRPEGSVSTLKIQRTERGDSAVYLCASSGPGTSGRGGEQFFGPGTRLTVL.

This clone was detected only a few times. V is TRBV7-2 and J is TRBJ1-6, with 8 positions matching TRBD1. The germline CDR1 and CDR2 sequences are SGHTA and FQGNSA. V shed 5 bases and J 5 bases; nucleotides not matched to a gene: 5. This CDR3 has 15 amino acids. The CDR3 reads CASSPRGPNNSPLHF. CDR3 sequence (DNA): TGTGCCAGCAGCCCCAGGGGGCCCAATAATTCACCCCTCCACTTT.

This chain links TRBV25-1 with TRBJ2-1, with D perhaps matching TRBD1 (5 bases). Germline CDR1 and CDR2: MGHDK and SYGVNS. This CDR3 is built from 15 residues. The germline V and J ends were trimmed by 5 bases and 5 bases, with 16 bases remaining between them. This CDR3 reads CASSRTLQGHNEQFF. The CDR3 region has the DNA TGTGCCAGCAGTAGGACCCTCCAGGGCCACAATGAGCAGTTCTTC.

This sequence joins TRBV9 and TRBJ2-3; 8 positions match TRBD1. The CDR3 is 14 amino acids. Unmatched junction bases numbered 7, after V lost 4 bases and J lost 6 bases. Germline V CDR1 and CDR2: SGDLS, YYNGEE. The CDR3: CASSPRTGRDTQYF. DNA of the CDR3: TGTGCCAGCAGCCCCCGGACAGGGAGGGATACGCAGTATTTT.